These 27 T cell receptor beta chains share one sample of origin, sequenced in a study of T cell responses to AZD1222 COVID-19 vaccine. TCRdb's table, derived via immunoSEQ multiplex PCR, lists solely in-frame clones and lacks some. The table shows 100,000 to 120,000 clones, with 85% to 95% occurring only once. The material sequenced was peripheral blood, taken on day 0 of AZD1222 vaccination. These receptor sequences come from an adult in good health.

This chain connects TRBV5-8 to TRBJ1-4; D is undetermined. Trimming stripped 0 bases from V and 4 bases from J, with 10 bases between. In germline, CDR1 is SGHTS, CDR2 YDEGEE. The CDR3 runs 15 residues. CDR3 residues: CASSLEGRLNEKLFF. CDR3 coding DNA: TGTGCCAGCAGCTTGGAAGGCAGGCTTAATGAAAAACTGTTTTTT. Complete variable domain (other parts from reference TRBV5-8 and TRBJ1-4): EAGVTQSPTHLIKTRGQQATLRCSPISGHTSVYWYQQALGLGLQFLLWYDEGEERNRGNFPPRFSGRQFPNYSSELNVNALELEDSALYLCASSLEGRLNEKLFFGSGTQLSVL.

V gene TRBV3-1 (or the pseudogene TRBV3-2) combines with J gene TRBJ2-2; tentative D call: TRBD1 (5 bases). Trimming removed 6 bases at V and 1 base at J, with 9 bases between. The CDR3 extends over 14 amino acids. The germline V gene encodes CDR1 LGHDT and CDR2 YNNKEL (reference sequence). The CDR3, as DNA: TGTGCCAGCAGAAGTGGACAGAACACCGGGGAGCTGTTTTTT. Amino acids: CASRSGQNTGELFF.

This rearrangement joins TRBV28 to TRBJ1-3; D gene unclear. CDR1 is MDHEN and CDR2 is SYDVKM in the germline V gene. V lost 4 bases and J 7 bases, leaving 17 bases between the germline ends. The CDR3 totals 15 residues. CDR3 nucleotides: TGTGCCAGCAGTTCTCCGCTTGACCCCGGGAACACCATATATTTT. This gives the protein CASSSPLDPGNTIYF.

The CDR3 region is CASSAGQNSYNEQFF. The CDR3 DNA follows: TGTGCCAGTAGTGCTGGACAGAATTCCTACAATGAGCAGTTCTTC. V and J are TRBV19 and TRBJ2-1, with D possibly matching TRBD1 (6 bases). Germline assignment: CDR1 LNHDA and CDR2 SQIVND (reference sequence). V lost 5 bases to trimming and J lost 1 base, with 12 bases between them. The CDR3 is 15 amino acids.

The V gene is TRBV28, the J gene TRBJ1-5; the match to TRBD1 covers 7 bases. The V gene end was trimmed by 8 bases and the J gene end by 0 bases; junction bases not matched to a gene: 10. This CDR3 region has 16 residues. Germline V gene sequence: CDR1 MDHEN, CDR2 SYDVKM. CDR3 residues: CASRWGGQNSNQPQHF. The CDR3 DNA sequence: TGTGCCAGCCGATGGGGGGGACAGAATAGCAATCAGCCCCAGCATTTT.

The chain recombines TRBV19 with TRBJ2-4; D is possibly TRBD1 (5 bases). V shed 3 bases and J shed 2 bases, with 11 bases lying between them. The germline V gene has CDR1 LNHDA and CDR2 SQIVND (reference sequence). This CDR3 has 15 residues. The chain's CDR3 is CASSIARGTKNIQYF. The DNA of the CDR3 is TGTGCCAGTAGTATCGCAAGGGGAACCAAAAACATTCAGTACTTC.

The chain has TRBV11-3 and TRBJ2-7, with 9 bases matching TRBD1. Trimming removed 1 base from V and 7 bases from J; junction bases left unmatched: 8. The germline V gene encodes CDR1 SGHNT and CDR2 YENEEA. This CDR3 spans 15 amino acids. CDR3 nucleotides: TGTGCCAGCAGCTTAGCCGGGACAGGGCCAGGGGAGCAGTACTTC. This gives the protein CASSLAGTGPGEQYF. Full variable domain (rest looked up from reference TRBV11-3 and TRBJ2-7): EAGVVQSPRYKIIEKKQPVAFWCNPISGHNTLYWYLQNLGQGPELLIRYENEEAVDDSQLPKDRFSAERLKGVDSTLKIQPAELGDSAVYLCASSLAGTGPGEQYFGPGTRLTVT.

The chain employs TRBV6-5 and TRBJ1-5, with 10 bases lining up with TRBD1. The CDR3 consists of 15 residues. The germline gives CDR1 MNHEY, CDR2 SVGAGI. V was clipped by 5 bases and J by 6 bases; unmatched bases: 7. CDR3 in DNA: TGTGCCAGCAGTCCCCAGGGGGACAGGGGTCAGCCCCAGCATTTT. Translated: CASSPQGDRGQPQHF.

This clone was recorded a few times. CDR3 DNA: TGTGCCTGGAGTCCGGGACTGGGTAATGAAAAACTGTTTTTT. Protein product: CAWSPGLGNEKLFF. V gene TRBV30 combines with J gene TRBJ1-4; D is possibly TRBD1 (5 bases). Germline V gene data show CDR1 as GTSNPN and CDR2 as SVGIG (reference sequence). V lost 2 bases and J 4 bases, leaving 11 bases between the germline ends. This CDR3 has 14 amino acids. Full variable domain (remainder filled in from reference TRBV30 and TRBJ1-4): SQTIHQWPATLVQPVGSPLSLECTVEGTSNPNLYWYRQAAGRGLQLLFYSVGIGQISSEVPQNLSASRPQDRQFILSSKKLLLSDSGFYLCAWSPGLGNEKLFFGSGTQLSVL.

V gene TRBV6-5 combines with J gene TRBJ1-5; TRBD1 matches 8 bases. Per the germline V gene, CDR1 is MNHEY and CDR2 is SVGAGI. V gave up 6 bases and J gave up 0 bases; unmatched junction bases: 4. This CDR3 spans 15 amino acids. CDR3 sequence reads: CASSRTGPSNQPQHF. For the CDR3, the DNA is TGTGCCAGCAGCCGGACAGGGCCTAGCAATCAGCCCCAGCATTTT.

The CDR3: CASSWGSSYNSPLHF. The CDR3 DNA sequence: TGTGCCAGCAGTTGGGGGAGCTCCTATAATTCACCCCTCCACTTT. The rearrangement uses TRBV27 and TRBJ1-6; TRBD1 might be the D (5 bases). Looked up from germline, CDR1 is MNHEY and CDR2 is SMNVEV (reference sequence). CDR3 length equals 15 residues. Trimming removed 4 bases at V and 0 bases at J, with 7 bases between.

The chain carries TRBV27 and TRBJ2-5; 7 bases agree with TRBD1. V was pared by 7 bases and J by 8 bases, with 16 bases of the junction left unmatched. Per the germline V gene, CDR1 is MNHEY and CDR2 is SMNVEV (reference sequence). The CDR3 has 15 residues. In nucleotides, the CDR3 is TGTGCCAGCACCGCAACCACGACAGGGAAGGGAACCCAGTACTTC. This encodes CASTATTTGKGTQYF.

This sequence joins TRBV3-1 (or the pseudogene TRBV3-2) and TRBJ1-3, with unresolved D. V gave up 3 bases and J gave up 0 bases, with 9 bases separating them. The CDR3 loop spans 15 amino acids. CDR1 and CDR2 (germline): LGHDT, YNNKEL (reference sequence). CDR3: CASSQSVYSGNTIYF. As DNA, the CDR3 is TGTGCCAGCAGCCAGTCCGTCTACTCTGGAAACACCATATATTTT.

The chain is built from TRBV3-1 (or the pseudogene TRBV3-2) and TRBJ1-6; D not resolved. Germline V lookup: CDR1 LGHDT, CDR2 YNNKEL (reference sequence). Trimming cost V 6 bases and J 2 bases, with 8 bases left between them. This CDR3 is built from 14 residues. The CDR3 DNA is TGTGCCAGCAGTTCCACAGCCTATAATTCACCCCTCCACTTT. Its translation: CASSSTAYNSPLHF.

The chain recombines TRBV7-9 with TRBJ2-7; D not resolved. V dropped 5 bases and J dropped 3 bases, with 14 bases sitting between them. This CDR3 comprises 14 residues. The germline gives CDR1 SEHNR, CDR2 FQNEAQ (reference sequence). CDR3: CASSPHEVHYEQYF. The CDR3 nucleotides are TGTGCCAGCAGCCCCCATGAGGTTCACTACGAGCAGTACTTC. Together with reference TRBV7-9 and TRBJ2-7, the CDR3 gives the full variable domain: DTGVSQNPRHKITKRGQNVTFRCDPISEHNRLYWYRQTLGQGPEFLTYFQNEAQLEKSRLLSDRFSAERPKGSFSTLEIQRTEQGDSAMYLCASSPHEVHYEQYFGPGTRLTVT.

J is TRBJ1-5 and V is TRBV2; the D is unclear. There are 13 residues in the CDR3. The germline V gene encodes CDR1 SNHLY and CDR2 FYNNEI. The V end lost 1 base, the J end lost 9 bases, and 10 bases lay between the germline ends. The CDR3 region is CASSEEQTGPQHF. The CDR3 DNA reads TGTGCCAGCAGTGAAGAACAGACTGGGCCCCAGCATTTT.

The chain carries TRBV4-1 and TRBJ1-5; 7 nucleotides agree with TRBD1. There are 15 residues in the CDR3. Germline CDR1 and CDR2: MGHRA and YSYEKL. The ends lost 4 bases at V and 3 bases at J; junction bases unmatched: 6. DNA of the CDR3: TGCGCCAGCAGCCGCGCTACAGGGGTCAATCAGCCCCAGCATTTT. This sequence encodes CASSRATGVNQPQHF.

In its sample, this clone was seen once. The chain carries TRBV5-1 and TRBJ2-1, with TRBD1 matching over 7 bases. Germline CDR1 and CDR2: SGHRS and YFSETQ. The junction had 5 bases not matched to a gene; V was cut back by 4 bases and J by 4 bases. This CDR3 is 14 amino acids long. The CDR3 DNA sequence: TGCGCCAGCAGCCCGGGACAGATATACAATGAGCAGTTCTTC. Translated: CASSPGQIYNEQFF.

The V call is TRBV28, the J call TRBJ1-6, with 8 bases aligning to TRBD1. Looked up from germline, CDR1 is MDHEN and CDR2 is SYDVKM. Trimming took 6 bases from V and 13 from J; bases not matched to a gene: 14. The CDR3 is 15 residues long. The CDR3 DNA sequence: TGTGCCAGCAGCCAGGGGGACAGGAGGTTCCCCCCCCTCCACTTT. It yields the protein CASSQGDRRFPPLHF. The full variable domain, its missing parts supplied by reference TRBV28 and TRBJ1-6, is DVKVTQSSRYLVKRTGEKVFLECVQDMDHENMFWYRQDPGLGLRLIYFSYDVKMKEKGDIPEGYSVSREKKERFSLILESASTNQTSMYLCASSQGDRRFPPLHFGNGTRLTVT.

The gene calls are TRBV2 and TRBJ1-6, with D possibly matching TRBD1 (5 bases). The CDR3 has 13 amino acids. V lost 6 bases, J lost 9 bases, and 12 bases lay in between. Per germline, CDR1 SNHLY and CDR2 FYNNEI. The CDR3 DNA sequence: TGTGCCAGCAGGGGCAGGGCGCTTTCACCCCTCCACTTT. Amino acids: CASRGRALSPLHF.

The chain has TRBV4-1 and TRBJ1-3, with D uncertain. The germline CDR1 and CDR2 sequences are MGHRA and YSYEKL. V was cut by 3 bases and J by 0 bases, with 15 bases left in between. The CDR3 has 17 amino acids. The CDR3 coding sequence is TGCGCCAGCAGCCATCTTATGTCGGGGAACTCTGGAAACACCATATATTTT. Residues: CASSHLMSGNSGNTIYF.

This CDR3 reads CASSPQGAGGTEAFF. The CDR3 DNA reads as TGTGCCAGCAGCCCTCAGGGAGCGGGGGGCACTGAAGCTTTCTTT. The V call is TRBV7-9, the J call TRBJ1-1, with D possibly matching TRBD1 (5 bases). Per the germline V gene, CDR1 is SEHNR and CDR2 is FQNEAQ (reference sequence). Trimming took 5 bases from V and 4 from J, leaving 17 bases between them. The CDR3 is 15 amino acids.

CDR3 amino acids: CASRDRDRNTIYF. CDR3 in DNA: TGTGCCAGCAGGGACAGGGATAGAAACACCATATATTTT. The chain uses TRBV7-9 and TRBJ1-3; 8 bases agree with TRBD1. Germline lookup yields CDR1 SEHNR and CDR2 FQNEAQ (reference sequence). The CDR3 totals 13 residues. Trimming removed 6 bases from V and 5 bases from J; junction bases left unmatched: 3.

The chain links TRBV10-3 to TRBJ1-1; D gene ambiguous. The CDR3 is made up of 11 amino acids. V lost 8 bases and J lost 3, with 7 bases in between. Germline V gene sequence: CDR1 ENHRY, CDR2 SYGVKD. CDR3 amino acids: CAIGRDTEAFF. CDR3 sequence (DNA): TGTGCCATCGGGAGAGACACTGAAGCTTTCTTT.

The chain uses TRBV2 and TRBJ2-5; TRBD2 aligns across 11 bases. With 0 bases clipped from V and 5 bases from J, the junction kept 5 bases outside the gene matches. This CDR3 has 16 residues. Looked up from germline, CDR1 is SNHLY and CDR2 is FYNNEI. For the CDR3, the DNA is TGTGCCAGCAGTGAAGCGCCTAGCGGGGGGCCGGAGACCCAGTACTTC. Its translation: CASSEAPSGGPETQYF.

The chain uses TRBV20-1 and TRBJ2-2, with 7 bases fitting TRBD2. This CDR3 has 14 residues. CDR1 and CDR2 from the germline V gene are DFQATT and SNEGSKA (reference sequence). The junction had 12 bases not matched to a gene; V was cut back by 3 bases and J by 11 bases. The CDR3 nucleotides read TGCAGTGCTAGTCGGACTAGTTGGGAGGGAGAGCTGTTTTTT. Translated: CSASRTSWEGELFF.

The V gene is TRBV29-1, the J gene TRBJ2-2, with 8 bases that match TRBD1. The CDR3 sequence is 14 residues long. Germline trimming cut 5 bases from V and 6 bases from J; bases unmatched to any gene: 8. The V gene's germline CDR1 is SQVTM and CDR2 ANQGSEA. This CDR3 reads CSVTQGEVSGELFF. The CDR3 coding sequence is TGCAGCGTTACACAGGGGGAAGTTTCCGGGGAGCTGTTTTTT.